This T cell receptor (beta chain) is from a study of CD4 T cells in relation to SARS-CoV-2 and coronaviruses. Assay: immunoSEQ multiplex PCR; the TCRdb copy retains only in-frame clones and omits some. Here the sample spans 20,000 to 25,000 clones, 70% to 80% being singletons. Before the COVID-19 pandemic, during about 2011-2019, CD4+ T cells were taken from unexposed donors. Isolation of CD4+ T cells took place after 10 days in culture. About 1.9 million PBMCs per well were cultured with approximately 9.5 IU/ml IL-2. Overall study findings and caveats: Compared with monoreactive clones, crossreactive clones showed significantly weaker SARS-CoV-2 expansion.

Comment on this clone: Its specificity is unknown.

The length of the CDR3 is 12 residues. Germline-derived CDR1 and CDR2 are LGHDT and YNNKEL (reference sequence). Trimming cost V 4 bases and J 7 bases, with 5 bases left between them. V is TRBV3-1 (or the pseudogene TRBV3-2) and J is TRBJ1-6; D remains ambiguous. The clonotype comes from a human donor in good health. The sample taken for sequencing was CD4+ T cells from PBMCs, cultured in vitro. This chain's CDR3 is CASSLGNSPLHF. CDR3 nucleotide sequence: TGTGCCAGCAGCCTAGGAAATTCACCCCTCCACTTT.